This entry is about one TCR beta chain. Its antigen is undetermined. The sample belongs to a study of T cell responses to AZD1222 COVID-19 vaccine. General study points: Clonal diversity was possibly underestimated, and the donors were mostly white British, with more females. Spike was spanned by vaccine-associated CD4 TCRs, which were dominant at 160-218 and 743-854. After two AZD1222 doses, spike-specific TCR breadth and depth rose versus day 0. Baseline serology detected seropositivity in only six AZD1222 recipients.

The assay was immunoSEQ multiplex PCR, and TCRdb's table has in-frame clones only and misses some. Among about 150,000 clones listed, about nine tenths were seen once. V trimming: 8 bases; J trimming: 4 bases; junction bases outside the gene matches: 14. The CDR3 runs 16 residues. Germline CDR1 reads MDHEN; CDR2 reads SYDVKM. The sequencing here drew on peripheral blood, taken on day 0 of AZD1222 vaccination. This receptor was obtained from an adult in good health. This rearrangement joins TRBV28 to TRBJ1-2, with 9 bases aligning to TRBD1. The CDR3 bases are TGTGCCAGCCTTTCTTTACAGGGGGCGCTGGGCTATGGCTACACCTTC. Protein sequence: CASLSLQGALGYGYTF.